A single sample is the source of the 31 T cell receptor beta chains below, sequenced in a study of cytomegalovirus exposure and HLA in healthy donors. The PCR made use of 60 Vbeta and 13 Jbeta primers. Sequencing used immunoSEQ multiplex PCR; TCRdb keeps in-frame clones, though not all of them. The sample holds approximately 90,000 clones; around 77% are singletons and the top ten take around 3.2%. Sequences were obtained from PBMCs. These TCRs come from a man in his forties in good health and CMV-seronegative.

This clone was detected only a few times. An end of the junction does not agree with germline; a read error may underlie this. Other DNA sequences in this specimen translate into the identical CDR3. CDR3 region: CASSLRAGGRETQYF. CDR3 DNA: TGTGCTAGCAGCTTGAGAGCGGGGGGCCGGGAGACCCAGTACTTC. This chain links TRBV7-7 with TRBJ2-5; 9 bases map to TRBD2. CDR3 length: 15 amino acids. Per germline, CDR1 SSHAT and CDR2 FNYEAQ (reference sequence). The whole variable domain, remainder taken from reference TRBV7-7 and TRBJ2-5, is GAGVSQSPRYKVTKRGQDVTLRCDPISSHATLYWYQQALGQGPEFLTYFNYEAQPDKSGLPSDRFSAERPEGSISTLTIQRTEQRDSAMYRCASSLRAGGRETQYFGPGTRLLVL.

In its sample, this clone was seen once. The J gene is TRBJ2-7, the V gene TRBV5-4; perhaps TRBD1 as D (7 bases). There are 14 residues in the CDR3. Trimming removed 4 bases at V and 4 bases at J, with 15 bases between. Germline CDR1 is SGHNT and CDR2 is YYREEE (reference sequence). CDR3 DNA: TGTGCCAGCAGCCCCGCCCCAGGGGGGTACGAGCAGTACTTC. Translated, it gives CASSPAPGGYEQYF.

A word on this clone: Other DNA sequences within the sample encode an identical CDR3. The chain carries TRBV5-1 and TRBJ2-7; TRBD2 might be the D (6 bases). Germline-derived CDR1 and CDR2 are SGHRS and YFSETQ. The V gene lost 0 bases and the J gene lost 3 bases, with 7 bases spanning the gap. There are 13 residues in the CDR3. CDR3 in amino acids: CASSLAGVYEQYF. CDR3 sequence (DNA): TGCGCCAGCAGCTTGGCGGGGGTCTACGAGCAGTACTTC.

The chain links TRBV2 to TRBJ2-5; possibly TRBD1 for D (6 bases). This CDR3 comprises 14 residues. The V gene's germline CDR1 is SNHLY and CDR2 FYNNEI. V lost 4 bases and J 3 bases, leaving 12 bases between the germline ends. The CDR3 region is CASSGNRAKETQYF. CDR3 coding DNA: TGTGCCAGCAGTGGAAACAGGGCCAAAGAGACCCAGTACTTC. Full variable domain (remainder filled in from reference TRBV2 and TRBJ2-5): EPEVTQTPSHQVTQMGQEVILRCVPISNHLYFYWYRQILGQKVEFLVSFYNNEISEKSEIFDDQFSVERPDGSNFTLKIRSTKLEDSAMYFCASSGNRAKETQYFGPGTRLLVL.

The table lists this clone with a few counts. The V gene is TRBV7-2, the J gene TRBJ2-1; 7 bases map to TRBD2. After removal of 1 base from V and 6 bases from J, the junction contained 6 bases not matched to a gene. Germline CDR1 reads SGHTA; CDR2 reads FQGNSA. The CDR3 is 15 amino acids. CDR3 DNA: TGTGCCAGCAGCTTAGTTGCGGGGGAAGGCAATGAGCAGTTCTTC. Encoded protein: CASSLVAGEGNEQFF.

The chain is built from TRBV29-1 and TRBJ2-1; 10 nucleotides match TRBD1. Germline CDR1 reads SQVTM; CDR2 reads ANQGSEA. The ends lost 8 bases at V and 8 bases at J; junction bases unmatched: 9. The CDR3 is 13 residues long. The CDR3 spells CSCGTGEFDEQFF. The DNA for the CDR3 is TGCAGCTGCGGGACAGGGGAGTTCGATGAGCAGTTCTTC.

The chain combines TRBV6-5 with TRBJ2-1; TRBD2 matches 8 bases. Trimming at V came to 4 bases and at J to 16 bases, leaving 6 bases not matched to a gene. The CDR3 is 11 amino acids. Germline CDR1 reads MNHEY; CDR2 reads SVGAGI. The CDR3 region has the DNA TGTGCCAGCAGTTTGGGGACTAGATCCTTCTTC. Protein product: CASSLGTRSFF.

This clone has a single count. The chain is built from TRBV5-1 and TRBJ2-7; D might be TRBD2 (6 bases). The CDR3 covers 14 residues. V lost 1 base and J lost 1, with 9 bases in between. In germline, CDR1 is SGHRS, CDR2 YFSETQ. CDR3 in DNA: TGCGCCAGCAGCTTGACTGCGGGGTCCTACGAGCAGTACTTC. It codes for CASSLTAGSYEQYF. Together with reference TRBV5-1 and TRBJ2-7, the CDR3 gives the full variable domain: KAGVTQTPRYLIKTRGQQVTLSCSPISGHRSVSWYQQTPGQGLQFLFEYFSETQRNKGNFPGRFSGRQFSNSRSEMNVSTLELGDSALYLCASSLTAGSYEQYFGPGTRLTVT.

The chain joins TRBV1 to TRBJ1-4; no check of the table's D call, TRBD1, against the DNA was made. TRBV1 is a documented pseudogene. This CDR3 has 12 residues. In nucleotides, the CDR3 is TGCACCAGCAGCCCGCCAGGGGAAAAACTGTTTTTT. Its translation is CTSSPPGEKLFF.

To note about this clone: Its ends do not fully match the called genes, so a read error is possible. The chain recombines TRBV7-9 with TRBJ2-2; the D is unclear. The CDR3 contains 12 residues. CDR1 is SEHNR, CDR2 FQNEAQ, per germline (reference sequence). Written as DNA, the CDR3 is TGTTCCAGCACCCCCGGGACCGGGGAGCTGTTTTTT. It codes for CSSTPGTGELFF.

The sample holds one count of this clone. The V gene is TRBV30, the J gene TRBJ1-6, with a tentative D call TRBD1 (6 bases). The CDR3 spans 13 residues. V lost 5 bases and J 6 bases, leaving 11 bases between the germline ends. Germline CDR1 GTSNPN, CDR2 SVGIG (reference sequence). CDR3 in DNA: TGTGCCTGGGGGGAACAGGGTAATTCACCCCTCCACTTT. As protein: CAWGEQGNSPLHF.

This clone was recorded a few times. The chain uses TRBV5-1 and TRBJ2-1; 8 positions match TRBD2. The germline V gene encodes CDR1 SGHRS and CDR2 YFSETQ. The CDR3 spans 17 residues. Trimming at V came to 1 base and at J to 2 bases, leaving 8 bases not matched to a gene. This CDR3 is CASSLFGRGATYNEQFF. The CDR3 DNA is TGCGCCAGCAGCTTGTTCGGGCGGGGGGCTACCTACAATGAGCAGTTCTTC.

This clone was seen just once. The chain has TRBV6-4 and TRBJ1-1; TRBD1 matches at 8 bases. V was pared by 7 bases and J by 5 bases, with 6 bases of the junction left unmatched. The CDR3 runs to 13 residues. Germline values: CDR1 MRHNA, CDR2 SNTAGT. The CDR3 sequence is CASNQGAGTEAFF. DNA for the CDR3: TGTGCCAGCAACCAGGGGGCAGGGACTGAAGCTTTCTTT.

The CDR3 DNA follows: TGTGCCAGCAGTTTATATGAGGGGGCTTATGGCTACACCTTC. This codes for CASSLYEGAYGYTF. This chain joins TRBV28 and TRBJ1-2; TRBD1 agrees at 7 bases. CDR3 length: 14 residues. CDR1 is MDHEN and CDR2 is SYDVKM in the germline V gene. The V segment lost 1 base and the J segment 5 bases; nucleotides outside the gene matches: 4.

The gene calls are TRBV5-1 and TRBJ2-7, with D perhaps TRBD2 (6 bases). Germline lookup yields CDR1 SGHRS and CDR2 YFSETQ. Trimming removed 4 bases from V and 2 bases from J, with 22 bases in between. This CDR3 is built from 17 residues. This CDR3 is CASSVVASGTWTYEQYF. The DNA of the CDR3 is TGCGCCAGCAGCGTGGTCGCTTCCGGGACTTGGACCTACGAGCAGTACTTC.

This chain joins TRBV18 and TRBJ1-4, with 10 bases lining up with TRBD1. The CDR3 spans 14 residues. J lost 6 bases, V lost 6 bases, and 4 bases had no gene match. Germline loops: CDR1 KGHSH, CDR2 LQKENI. The CDR3: CASSPGTGDEKLFF. CDR3 coding DNA: TGTGCCAGCTCCCCCGGGACAGGGGATGAAAAACTGTTTTTT.

The gene calls are TRBV27 and TRBJ1-3, with a weak D call TRBD1 (6 bases). CDR1 MNHEY and CDR2 SMNVEV come from the germline V gene (reference sequence). Between the trimmed V and J ends, which lost 6 bases and 4 bases, there was a span of 16 bases. This CDR3 is 15 amino acids long. The CDR3 protein is CASRLGGAGGNTIYF. CDR3 DNA: TGTGCCAGCAGGTTGGGGGGGGCCGGAGGAAACACCATATATTTT.

The V and J genes are TRBV2 and TRBJ2-5; 10 positions agree with TRBD2. The germline V gene has CDR1 SNHLY and CDR2 FYNNEI. V was clipped by 2 bases and J by 5 bases; unmatched bases: 5. The CDR3 covers 15 residues. CDR3 bases: TGTGCCAGCAGTGAATCAGCGGGGGGGCCTGAGACCCAGTACTTC. This encodes CASSESAGGPETQYF.

The V and J genes are TRBV5-1 and TRBJ2-3; D is perhaps TRBD1 (6 bases). V was trimmed by 4 bases and J by 0 bases, leaving 12 bases between them. CDR1 and CDR2 (germline): SGHRS, YFSETQ. The CDR3 is 15 amino acids. CDR3 sequence reads: CASSTGTKSTDTQYF. CDR3 DNA: TGCGCCAGCAGCACCGGGACAAAGAGCACAGATACGCAGTATTTT.

The chain joins TRBV29-1 to TRBJ2-1; 14 bases line up with TRBD2. Germline CDR1 SQVTM, CDR2 ANQGSEA. V dropped 8 bases and J dropped 0; count of bases not matched to a gene: 9. The CDR3 is made up of 17 amino acids. The CDR3 DNA is TGCAGCACCTCCGGGACTAGCGGGAGCTCCTCCTACAATGAGCAGTTCTTC. It specifies CSTSGTSGSSSYNEQFF.

A word on this clone: In the same sample, other DNA sequences code for this CDR3. This sequence joins TRBV2 and TRBJ2-7; 11 bases are a match to TRBD1. The trim removed 6 bases at V and 6 bases at J, leaving 1 base unmatched. The CDR3 runs to 12 residues. The germline V gene has CDR1 SNHLY and CDR2 FYNNEI. CDR3 sequence reads: CASSGTGGEQYF. CDR3 DNA sequence: TGTGCCAGCAGCGGGACAGGGGGCGAGCAGTACTTC.

The chain carries TRBV29-1 and TRBJ2-7; 9 positions agree with TRBD2. The CDR3 consists of 12 residues. CDR1 SQVTM and CDR2 ANQGSEA come from the germline V gene. V was pared by 5 bases and J by 3 bases, with 2 bases of the junction left unmatched. CDR3 nucleotides: TGCAGCGTTTTAGCGGGAGTCTACGAGCAGTACTTC. This translates into CSVLAGVYEQYF.

This clone is a singleton in its sample. This chain links TRBV5-1 with TRBJ2-1; 10 bases fit TRBD2. Germline-derived CDR1 and CDR2 are SGHRS and YFSETQ. There are 17 residues in the CDR3. V lost 4 bases, J lost 7 bases, and 14 bases stayed unmatched. The CDR3 region is CASSRTGETSGWNEQFF. Written as DNA, the CDR3 is TGCGCCAGCAGCCGAACAGGGGAGACTAGCGGGTGGAATGAGCAGTTCTTC.

Of note for this clone: An end of the junction differs from the germline gene, which may be a read error. J is TRBJ2-7 and V is TRBV20-1, with TRBD2 as a possible D gene (5 bases). CDR1 DFQATT and CDR2 SNEGSKA come from the germline V gene (reference sequence). The CDR3 is made up of 10 amino acids. The DNA of the CDR3 is TGCAGTGCTAGATACAGCGGAGATTTCTTC. Translated: CSARYSGDFF.

The V call is TRBV25-1, the J call TRBJ2-5; D possibly corresponds to TRBD2 (7 bases). Per the germline V gene, CDR1 is MGHDK and CDR2 is SYGVNS. Trimming removed 4 bases from V and 4 bases from J, with 16 bases in between. The CDR3 is 15 amino acids. As DNA, the CDR3 is TGTGCCAGCAGTGTCCTGGGAGGGGGAGTAGAGACCCAGTACTTC. Its translation is CASSVLGGGVETQYF.

In DNA form, the CDR3 reads TGTGCCAGCAGCTCCTACAGGGTGGAGGGCTACACCTTC. Protein sequence: CASSSYRVEGYTF. The chain carries TRBV5-8 and TRBJ1-2, with D possibly TRBD1 on 6 matching bases. The germline V and J ends were trimmed by 3 bases and 8 bases, with 14 bases remaining between them. This CDR3 comprises 13 residues. Per germline, CDR1 SGHTS and CDR2 YDEGEE.

This sequence joins TRBV7-9 and TRBJ2-7; D might be TRBD2 (6 bases). Deletions cut 4 bases from V and 0 bases from J, with 13 bases between. CDR3 length: 15 residues. Germline V gene lookup returns CDR1 SEHNR and CDR2 FQNEAQ (reference sequence). The CDR3 DNA reads as TGTGCCAGCAGCTCCCATAGCGGAAGCTCCTACGAGCAGTACTTC. Residues: CASSSHSGSSYEQYF.

The chain recombines TRBV28 with TRBJ2-1; no firm D call. The CDR3 is 11 residues long. In germline, CDR1 is MDHEN, CDR2 SYDVKM. Trimming took 8 bases from V and 3 from J, leaving 5 bases between them. Here the CDR3 DNA reads TGTGCCAGCTCGGGCTACAATGAGCAGTTCTTC. Translating it yields CASSGYNEQFF.

The gene calls are TRBV7-2 and TRBJ1-1; D is possibly TRBD1 (6 bases). The V and J ends lost 6 bases and 4 bases respectively, with 12 bases between them. CDR1 is SGHTA and CDR2 is FQGNSA in the germline V gene. This CDR3 is 13 amino acids long. CDR3 sequence: CASSIQQGTEAFF. DNA of the CDR3: TGTGCCAGCAGTATACAACAGGGCACTGAAGCTTTCTTT.

The genes are TRBV5-1 and TRBJ2-4, with 9 bases matching TRBD2. With 0 bases clipped from V and 6 bases from J, the junction kept 10 bases outside the gene matches. Germline CDR1 and CDR2: SGHRS and YFSETQ. The CDR3 runs 17 residues. The CDR3, as DNA: TGCGCCAGCAGCTTGGTGGCTAGCGGGGAGTGGGGAAACATTCAGTACTTC. Residues: CASSLVASGEWGNIQYF.

This chain uses TRBV30 with TRBJ2-7, with TRBD1 identical over 7 bases. The CDR3 contains 12 residues. V was pared by 4 bases and J by 4 bases, with 4 bases of the junction left unmatched. Germline V gene data show CDR1 as GTSNPN and CDR2 as SVGIG (reference sequence). In nucleotides, the CDR3 is TGTGCCTGGAAGGGACAGCATTACGAGCAGTACTTC. The encoded protein is CAWKGQHYEQYF.